This TCR beta chain was documented in a study of OX40 agonist ivuxolimab in advanced cancers. Study in general: Intravenous ivuxolimab at 0.01 to 10 mg/kg was given to patients every 2 weeks. Study-wide points: CD4+ and CD8+ T cells in blood underwent clonal expansion by week 6 at 0.1 to 3.0 mg/kg. CD8+ T cells showed, on average, more clonal expansion than CD4+ cells.

Data came from immunoSEQ multiplex PCR; TCRdb stores just in-frame clones and leaves some out. The sample holds roughly 76,000 clones; over 75% are singletons and the top ten take 5% to 7%. Trimming cost V 4 bases and J 3 bases; bases outside gene matches: 4. Germline CDR1 reads SGHDT; CDR2 reads YYEEEE. This CDR3 contains 14 residues. Comment on this clone: Its target is unknown.

V and J are TRBV5-6 and TRBJ2-1; TRBD2 matches at 7 bases. This receptor was obtained from an adult with an advanced solid tumor such as melanoma, head and neck, liver or kidney cancer. This specimen was CD4+ or CD8+ T cells sorted from blood, taken in a trial of the OX40 agonist ivuxolimab. The CDR3: CASSRASGYNEQFF. In DNA, the CDR3 is TGTGCCAGCAGCAGGGCTAGCGGCTACAATGAGCAGTTCTTC.